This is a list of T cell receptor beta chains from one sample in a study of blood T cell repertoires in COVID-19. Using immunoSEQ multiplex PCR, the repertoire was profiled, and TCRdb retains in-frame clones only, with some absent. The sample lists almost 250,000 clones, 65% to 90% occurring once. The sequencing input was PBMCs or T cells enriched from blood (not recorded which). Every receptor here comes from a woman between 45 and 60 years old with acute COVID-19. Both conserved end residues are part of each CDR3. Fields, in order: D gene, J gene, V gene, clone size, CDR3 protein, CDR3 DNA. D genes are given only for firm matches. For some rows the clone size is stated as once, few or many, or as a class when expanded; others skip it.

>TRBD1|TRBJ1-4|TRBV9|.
CASSATGGSNEKLFF
TGTGCCAGCAGCGCGACAGGGGGAAGTAATGAAAAACTGTTTTTT
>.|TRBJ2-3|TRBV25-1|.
CASRMGRVATQYF
TGTGCCAGCCGGATGGGCAGGGTGGCTACGCAGTATTTT
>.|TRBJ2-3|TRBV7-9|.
CASSSRLGQGTDTQYF
TGTGCCAGCAGCTCAAGACTGGGGCAAGGCACAGATACGCAGTATTTT
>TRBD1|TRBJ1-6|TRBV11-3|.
CASSLGQYSPLHF
TGTGCCAGCAGCTTGGGACAGTATTCACCCCTCCACTTT
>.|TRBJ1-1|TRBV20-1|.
CSASGIEAFF
TGCAGTGCTTCAGGTATTGAAGCTTTCTTT
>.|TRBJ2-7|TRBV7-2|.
CASSYLSYEQYF
TGTGCCAGCAGCTACCTATCCTACGAGCAGTACTTC
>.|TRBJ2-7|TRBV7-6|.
CASSPGAGDEQYF
TGTGCCAGCAGCCCCGGTGCAGGGGACGAGCAGTACTTC
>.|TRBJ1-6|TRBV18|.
CASSPESNNSPLHF
TGTGCCAGCTCACCAGAGTCTAATAATTCACCCCTCCACTTT
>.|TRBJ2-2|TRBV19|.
CASSTGRRGMNTGELFF
TGTGCCAGTAGTACAGGGCGCAGGGGCATGAACACCGGGGAGCTGTTTTTT
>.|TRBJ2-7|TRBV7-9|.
CASSFGTPLYEQYF
TGTGCCAGCAGCTTCGGGACACCCCTTTACGAGCAGTACTTC
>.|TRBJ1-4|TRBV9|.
CASSVDGGTRTNEKLFF
TGTGCCAGCAGCGTAGATGGAGGTACGAGAACTAATGAAAAACTGTTTTTT
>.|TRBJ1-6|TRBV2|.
CASSEEQGFSFVSPLHF
TGTGCCAGCAGTGAAGAACAGGGTTTTAGTTTTGTTTCACCCCTCCACTTT
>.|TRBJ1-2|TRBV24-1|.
CATSDSNNYGYTF
TGTGCCACCAGTGATTCAAATAACTATGGCTACACCTTC
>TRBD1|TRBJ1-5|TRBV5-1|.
CASSVMWDRGFLSNQPQHF
TGCGCCAGCAGCGTGATGTGGGACAGGGGTTTCCTGAGCAATCAGCCCCAGCATTTT
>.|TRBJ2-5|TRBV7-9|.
CASSLSFSQETQYF
TGTGCCAGCAGCTTGTCCTTTTCTCAAGAGACCCAGTACTTC
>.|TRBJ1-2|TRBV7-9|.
CASSSGGEGYTF
TGTGCCAGCAGCTCGGGCGGGGAAGGCTACACCTTC
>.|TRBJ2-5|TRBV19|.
CASTPGRQGETQYF
TGTGCCAGTACTCCGGGGAGGCAGGGTGAGACCCAGTACTTC
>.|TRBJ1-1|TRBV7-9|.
CASSPPRGPNTEAFF
TGTGCCAGCAGCCCCCCAAGAGGGCCGAACACTGAAGCTTTCTTT
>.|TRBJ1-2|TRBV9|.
CASRQDYYGYTF
TGTGCCAGTCGGCAGGACTACTATGGCTACACCTTC
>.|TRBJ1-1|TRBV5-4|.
CASSLAITGTEAFF
TGTGCCAGCAGCCTCGCGATCACGGGAACTGAAGCTTTCTTT
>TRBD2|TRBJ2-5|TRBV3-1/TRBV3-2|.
CASSPGSGEETQYF
TGTGCCAGCAGCCCCGGCAGCGGGGAAGAGACCCAGTACTTC
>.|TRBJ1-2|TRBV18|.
CASSPPVRVGYTF
TGTGCCAGCTCACCACCGGTGAGGGTAGGCTACACCTTC
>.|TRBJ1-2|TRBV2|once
CASSDPGGAGYTF
TGTGCCAGCAGTGACCCGGGGGGCGCTGGCTACACCTTC
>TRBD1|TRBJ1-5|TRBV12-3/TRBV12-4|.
CASSDRDQPQHF
TGTGCCAGCAGCGACAGGGATCAGCCCCAGCATTTT
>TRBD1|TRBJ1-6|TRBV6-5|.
CASSYPGGNSPLHF
TGTGCCAGCAGTTACCCAGGGGGTAATTCACCCCTCCACTTT
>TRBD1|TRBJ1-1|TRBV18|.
CASSTVGTEEAFF
TGTGCCAGCTCAACCGTTGGGACAGAGGAAGCTTTCTTT
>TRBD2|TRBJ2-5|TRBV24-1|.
CATPEEGGGAETQYF
TGTGCCACCCCTGAAGAAGGCGGGGGGGCCGAGACCCAGTACTTC
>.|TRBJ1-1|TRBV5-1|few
CASSLGVMNTEAFF
TGCGCCAGCAGCTTGGGCGTGATGAACACTGAAGCTTTCTTT
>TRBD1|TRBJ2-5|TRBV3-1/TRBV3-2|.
CASSQGQGPQETQYF
TGTGCCAGCAGCCAGGGACAGGGTCCGCAAGAGACCCAGTACTTC
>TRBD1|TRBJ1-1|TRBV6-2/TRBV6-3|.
CASSDAGTAGTEAFF
TGTGCCAGCAGTGACGCCGGGACAGCCGGCACTGAAGCTTTCTTT
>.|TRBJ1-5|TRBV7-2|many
CASSFGGNQPQHF
TGTGCCAGCAGCTTCGGGGGGAATCAGCCCCAGCATTTT
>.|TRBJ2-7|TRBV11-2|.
CASSRSVRSYEQYF
TGTGCCAGCAGCCGATCGGTCCGCTCCTACGAGCAGTACTTC
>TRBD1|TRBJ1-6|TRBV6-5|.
CASRGQGENSPLHF
TGTGCCAGCAGAGGACAGGGCGAGAATTCACCCCTCCACTTT
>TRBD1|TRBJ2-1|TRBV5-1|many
CASSSSGQGYNEQFF
TGCGCCAGCAGCAGCTCAGGACAGGGCTACAATGAGCAGTTCTTC
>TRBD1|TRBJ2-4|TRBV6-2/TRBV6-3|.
CASSYPAQGENIQYF
TGTGCCAGCAGTTACCCGGCACAGGGGGAGAACATTCAGTACTTC
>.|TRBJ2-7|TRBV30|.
CAWSVRSGLDEQYF
TGTGCCTGGAGTGTACGATCCGGGTTAGACGAGCAGTACTTC
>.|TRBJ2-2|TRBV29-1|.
CSVAGQVRTGELFF
TGCAGCGTTGCTGGCCAGGTGCGCACCGGGGAGCTGTTTTTT
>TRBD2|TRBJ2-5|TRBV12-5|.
CASRTSGGWGETQYF
TGTGCTAGTAGGACTAGCGGGGGATGGGGAGAGACCCAGTACTTC
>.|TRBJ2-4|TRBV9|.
CASSVGGVSGNIQYF
TGTGCCAGCAGCGTAGGGGGAGTATCGGGAAACATTCAGTACTTC
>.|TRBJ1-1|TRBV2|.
CASSGDRNTEAFF
TGTGCCAGCAGCGGTGACAGGAACACTGAAGCTTTCTTT